Below are 21 T cell receptor beta chains sequenced from a single sample in a study of T cells in Graves' hyperthyroidism and ophthalmopathy. RNA transcripts provided the source from which TCR beta CDR3 regions were amplified. First-round RT-PCR of the TCR CDR3 relied on the HTBI primer set. Using its own MiXCR run on the multiplex PCR reads, TCRdb lists one record per CDR3 protein. The table records about 680,000 distinct CDR3 sequences, just over 35% of them present only once. The sequenced sample consisted of blood. The receptors derive from a woman in her thirties or forties with Graves' hyperthyroidism.

DNA of the CDR3: TGCAGCGTTGGGGGACAGGGAATGGATGGCTACACCTTC. Translation gives CSVGGQGMDGYTF. V usage is TRBV29-1 and J usage is TRBJ1-2, with 9 bases matching TRBD1. CDR3 size: 13 residues. The V gene's germline CDR1 is SQVTM and CDR2 ANQGSEA. After removal of 4 bases from V and 6 bases from J, the junction contained 6 bases not matched to a gene.

This clonotype was counted between two and nine times. It may be a read error: a sequence one base away is much more abundant. J is TRBJ2-2 and V is TRBV29-1; D is unclear. The germline V and J ends were trimmed by 3 bases and 5 bases, with 1 base remaining between them. Germline V gives CDR1 SQVTM, CDR2 ANQGSEA. This CDR3 comprises 10 residues. The CDR3 loop reads CSVETGELFF. CDR3 bases: TGCAGCGTTGAGACCGGGGAGCTGTTTTTT.

For the CDR3, the DNA is TGTGCCAGCAGCTTAGGACGGCTAGCGGACACCGGGGAGCTGTTTTTT. This encodes CASSLGRLADTGELFF. The rearrangement links TRBV7-2 to TRBJ2-2, with 7 positions matching TRBD2. CDR1 SGHTA and CDR2 FQGNSA come from the germline V gene. The CDR3 is 16 amino acids. V trimming: 1 base; J trimming: 3 bases; junction bases outside the gene matches: 5. Combining the CDR3 with reference TRBV7-2 and TRBJ2-2 gives the whole variable domain GAGVSQSPSNKVTEKGKDVELRCDPISGHTALYWYRQSLGQGLEFLIYFQGNSAPDKSGLPSDRFSAERTGGSVSTLTIQRTQQEDSAVYLCASSLGRLADTGELFFGEGSRLTVL.

As concerns this clonotype: The junction shows a germline mismatch at one end, possibly a read error. The chain is built from TRBV7-2 and TRBJ1-1; the match to TRBD1 covers 7 bases. The germline gives CDR1 SGHTA, CDR2 FQGNSA. The CDR3 extends over 14 amino acids. This CDR3 reads CASSLGGWGAEAFF. Here the CDR3 DNA reads TGTGCCAGCAGTTTAGGGGGCTGGGGCGCTGAAGCTTTCTTT.

This clonotype was seen many times. The CDR3 is CSARARQGDNYEQYF. The CDR3 DNA reads as TGCAGTGCTAGGGCCCGACAGGGGGACAACTACGAGCAGTACTTC. The chain couples TRBV20-1 to TRBJ2-7; 9 nucleotides line up with TRBD1. This CDR3 region has 15 residues. V gave up 3 bases and J gave up 3 bases; unmatched junction bases: 9. Per germline, CDR1 DFQATT and CDR2 SNEGSKA (reference sequence).

This clonotype was observed a few times. The chain uses TRBV6-5 and TRBJ1-5; D is uncertain. V was pared by 6 bases and J by 6 bases, with 9 bases between. In germline, CDR1 is MNHEY, CDR2 SVGAGI. This CDR3 comprises 12 residues. As DNA, the CDR3 is TGTGCCAGCAGATCGTATGTTCAGCCCCAGCATTTT. Amino acid sequence: CASRSYVQPQHF.

The chain couples TRBV5-4 to TRBJ2-7; D is perhaps TRBD1 (5 bases). Germline V lookup: CDR1 SGHNT, CDR2 YYREEE (reference sequence). V was trimmed by 0 bases and J by 0 bases, leaving 10 bases between them. This CDR3 has 15 amino acids. The CDR3 region has the DNA TGTGCCAGCAGCTTGGGACTGGACAACTCCTACGAGCAGTACTTC. Protein: CASSLGLDNSYEQYF.

Many counts were recorded for this clonotype. The chain is built from TRBV29-1 and TRBJ2-7; D is undetermined. V was cut by 0 bases and J by 4 bases, with 10 bases left in between. The V gene's germline CDR1 is SQVTM and CDR2 ANQGSEA. CDR3 length: 13 residues. The CDR3 sequence: CSVEDRPGYEQYF. In nucleotides, the CDR3 is TGCAGCGTTGAAGATCGCCCCGGTTACGAGCAGTACTTC.

This clonotype has a handful of counts. V gene TRBV29-1 combines with J gene TRBJ1-1, with TRBD1 identical over 9 bases. CDR1 is SQVTM and CDR2 is ANQGSEA in the germline V gene. The CDR3 is made up of 15 amino acids. With V trimmed by 7 bases and J by 0 bases, 9 bases remained unmatched. CDR3 amino acids: CSATGGWGVNTEAFF. CDR3 nucleotide sequence: TGCAGCGCTACAGGGGGCTGGGGAGTGAACACTGAAGCTTTCTTT.

The chain has TRBV4-1 and TRBJ1-6, with D perhaps TRBD1 (5 bases). CDR1 MGHRA and CDR2 YSYEKL come from the germline V gene. The V gene lost 4 bases and the J gene lost 6 bases, with 10 bases spanning the gap. The CDR3 is 14 residues long. The CDR3 reads CASSRPGVNSPLHF. CDR3 sequence (DNA): TGCGCCAGCAGCCGCCCGGGGGTTAATTCACCCCTCCACTTT.

There are many counts of this clonotype. This rearrangement joins TRBV12-3 or TRBV12-4 to TRBJ1-2, with D unresolved. Between the trimmed V and J ends, which lost 5 bases and 3 bases, there was a span of 13 bases. CDR3 size: 14 residues. CDR3 protein: CASSPRSPHYGYTF. CDR3 in DNA: TGTGCCAGCAGTCCTCGATCCCCTCACTATGGCTACACCTTC.

The chain uses TRBV12-3 or TRBV12-4 and TRBJ1-3; no clear D. The V end was cut by 6 bases, the J end by 0 bases, with 24 bases between. This CDR3 comprises 19 residues. In DNA form, the CDR3 reads TGTGCCAGCAGACCGGCCGGGCAAGGAGGAGAGACCTCTGGAAACACCATATATTTT. Amino acids: CASRPAGQGGETSGNTIYF.

The V gene is TRBV6-2 or TRBV6-3, the J gene TRBJ2-5, with D possibly TRBD2 on 5 matching bases. Germline lookup yields CDR1 MNHEY and CDR2 SVGEGT. The CDR3 runs to 15 residues. V gave up 8 bases and J gave up 10 bases, with 26 bases separating them. CDR3: CASSPPVGVAWNQYF. DNA of the CDR3: TGTGCCAGCTCACCACCGGTCGGGGTTGCCTGGAACCAGTACTTC.

In its sample, this clonotype was seen a few times. V gene TRBV2 combines with J gene TRBJ1-4; weak D call: TRBD1 (5 bases). The germline V and J ends were trimmed by 8 bases and 0 bases, with 13 bases remaining between them. Per germline, CDR1 SNHLY and CDR2 FYNNEI. The CDR3 sequence is 15 residues long. This chain's CDR3 is CASRLEGSTNEKLFF. The CDR3 DNA reads TGTGCCAGCCGACTCGAGGGGTCAACTAATGAAAAACTGTTTTTT.

The chain joins TRBV15 to TRBJ1-4; TRBD1 agrees at 10 bases. CDR1 is LNHNV and CDR2 is YYDKDF in the germline V gene (reference sequence). V gave up 2 bases and J gave up 8 bases; unmatched junction bases: 5. CDR3 length equals 15 residues. This CDR3 is CATSRRTGGREKLFF. Written as DNA, the CDR3 is TGTGCCACCAGCAGAAGGACAGGGGGGAGAGAAAAACTGTTTTTT.

The genes are TRBV15 and TRBJ1-1; 7 positions match TRBD1. The CDR3 contains 13 residues. The V segment lost 10 bases and the J segment 2 bases; nucleotides outside the gene matches: 7. Germline-derived CDR1 and CDR2 are LNHNV and YYDKDF (reference sequence). This chain's CDR3 is CAIGTAKNTEAFF. CDR3 sequence (DNA): TGTGCCATCGGGACAGCGAAAAACACTGAAGCTTTCTTT. Based on the CDR3 plus reference TRBV15 and TRBJ1-1, the full variable domain is DAMVIQNPRYQVTQFGKPVTLSCSQTLNHNVMYWYQQKSSQAPKLLFHYYDKDFNNEADTPDNFQSRRPNTSFCFLDIRSPGLGDTAMYLCAIGTAKNTEAFFGQGTRLTVV.

The chain has TRBV12-3 or TRBV12-4 and TRBJ1-3, with D maybe TRBD1 (5 bases). With 3 bases removed from V and 3 bases from J, the gap between germline ends came to 9 bases. This CDR3 spans 14 amino acids. CDR3 nucleotide sequence: TGTGCCAGCAGTTTCCGACAGCTTGGAAACACCATATATTTT. It translates to CASSFRQLGNTIYF.

This rearrangement joins TRBV7-9 to TRBJ2-1; a weak D match, TRBD2 (5 bases). CDR3 length: 14 amino acids. Trimming stripped 1 base from V and 4 bases from J, with 8 bases between. CDR1 is SEHNR, CDR2 FQNEAQ, per germline (reference sequence). The CDR3 DNA is TGTGCCAGCAGCTTAGGCCAGCGGTACAATGAGCAGTTCTTC. It is translated as CASSLGQRYNEQFF. Full variable domain (remainder filled in from reference TRBV7-9 and TRBJ2-1): DTGVSQNPRHKITKRGQNVTFRCDPISEHNRLYWYRQTLGQGPEFLTYFQNEAQLEKSRLLSDRFSAERPKGSFSTLEIQRTEQGDSAMYLCASSLGQRYNEQFFGPGTRLTVL.

With respect to this clonotype: It may be a read error: a sequence one base away is much more abundant. Because the CDR3's place on the DNA is in doubt, the DNA is left out and the CDR3 is given as listed by TCRdb. The chain combines TRBV19 with TRBJ2-7; TRBD1 was called by the table and not checked on the DNA. The CDR3 length is 15 residues, termini included. Germline V gene sequence: CDR1 LNHDA, CDR2 SQIVND (reference sequence). The CDR3 reads CASSIVGQGAVERYF.

Many counts were recorded for this clonotype. The V call is TRBV7-2, the J call TRBJ2-6, with TRBD1 matching over 7 bases. Germline V gene lookup returns CDR1 SGHTA and CDR2 FQGNSA. The CDR3 is 16 residues long. J gave up 3 bases and V 6 bases, and 8 bases lay outside the gene matches. This CDR3 is CASRTGQAYGANVLTF. The CDR3 DNA reads TGTGCCAGCAGAACCGGACAGGCCTATGGGGCCAACGTCCTGACTTTC. The whole variable domain, remainder taken from reference TRBV7-2 and TRBJ2-6, is GAGVSQSPSNKVTEKGKDVELRCDPISGHTALYWYRQSLGQGLEFLIYFQGNSAPDKSGLPSDRFSAERTGGSVSTLTIQRTQQEDSAVYLCASRTGQAYGANVLTFGAGSRLTVL.

The V and J genes are TRBV15 and TRBJ2-5; weak D call: TRBD1 (5 bases). V was pared by 2 bases and J by 8 bases, with 15 bases between. CDR3 size: 14 residues. Germline CDR1 LNHNV, CDR2 YYDKDF (reference sequence). The CDR3 DNA follows: TGTGCCACCAGCAGATCAGGGCTGGGGAACACCCAGTACTTC. It specifies CATSRSGLGNTQYF.